What follows describes a single T cell receptor (beta chain). One entry per CDR3 protein, called by TCRdb with MiXCR from the RT-PCR reads. This sample has about 680,000 distinct CDR3 sequences, with 12% to 15% found just once. The sequenced material came from memory CD4+ T cells from blood. The receptor comes from a female donor in good health, serving as a healthy control.

CDR3 sequence (DNA): TGCGCCAGCAGTACGAAGGGTGGTATTGAGACTGAAGCTTTCTTT. It yields the protein CASSTKGGIETEAFF. V gene TRBV5-1 combines with J gene TRBJ1-1; D is unclear. Germline values: CDR1 SGHRS, CDR2 YFSETQ. Trimming pared 5 bases from V and 5 bases from J, leaving 19 bases between. This CDR3 is built from 15 residues.